This entry features one T cell receptor (beta chain) sequence. V lost 4 bases and J 6 bases, leaving 15 bases between the germline ends. Germline CDR1 reads LGHDT; CDR2 reads YNNKEL (reference sequence). The CDR3 has 14 residues. Produced via immunoSEQ multiplex PCR; TCRdb's table is partial and in-frame only. This table holds around 190,000 clones, 80% to 90% found once. The sample comes from a study of blood T cell repertoires in COVID-19. The sequence was obtained from a man between 18 and 35 years old who had recovered from COVID-19. The chain employs TRBV3-1 (or the pseudogene TRBV3-2) and TRBJ1-1; perhaps TRBD1 as D (6 bases). The specimen sequenced was peripheral blood. The CDR3 DNA reads TGTGCCAGCAGCCGGAGGGGGGGGGAGGCTGAAGCTTTCTTT. Its protein is CASSRRGGEAEAFF.